One sample yielded the 5 T cell receptor beta chains listed below, sequenced in a study of T cells in Graves' hyperthyroidism and ophthalmopathy. RNA transcripts served as the template for amplifying TCR beta CDR3 regions. Carried out on the TCR CDR3, a first-round RT-PCR used the HTBI primer set. TCRdb reprocessed the multiplex PCR reads via MiXCR and lists one record per CDR3 protein. The table shows fewer than 200,000 distinct CDR3 sequences, with approximately 15% occurring only once. Input material: blood. The origin of the receptors is a woman in her forties or fifties with Graves' hyperthyroidism.

V gene TRBV6-1 combines with J gene TRBJ1-2; the D gene is possibly TRBD1 (5 bases). This CDR3 region has 14 residues. Germline loops: CDR1 MNHNS, CDR2 SASEGT. V gave up 2 bases and J gave up 4 bases, with 11 bases separating them. The CDR3 sequence: CASSELRGGYGYTF. CDR3 bases: TGTGCCAGCAGTGAACTTCGGGGGGGCTATGGCTACACCTTC.

In this sample, this clonotype turned up a few times. The J gene is TRBJ2-1, the V gene TRBV4-3; TRBD2 is a possible D gene (7 bases). V lost 1 base and J lost 7, with 11 bases in between. Germline V CDR1 and CDR2: LGHNA, YSLEER. The CDR3 runs to 14 residues. In nucleotides, the CDR3 is TGCGCCAGCAGCCAAGGGGGGGGGCGGAATGAGCAGTTCTTC. Its translation is CASSQGGGRNEQFF.

J is TRBJ1-2 and V is TRBV5-6; D perhaps matches TRBD1 (5 bases). This CDR3 contains 15 residues. Per the germline V gene, CDR1 is SGHDT and CDR2 is YYEEEE. The V and J ends lost 4 bases and 7 bases respectively, with 20 bases between them. This chain's CDR3 is CASSPGEGVVVGYTF. The CDR3, as DNA: TGTGCCAGCAGCCCCGGGGAAGGGGTCGTTGTTGGCTACACCTTC.

At least ten counts were recorded for this clonotype. CDR3 region: CSANRVATNEKLFF. CDR3 nucleotides: TGCAGTGCCAACAGGGTTGCAACTAATGAAAAACTGTTTTTT. V is TRBV20-1 and J is TRBJ1-4; weak D call: TRBD1 (6 bases). This CDR3 has 14 amino acids. V was cut by 6 bases and J by 0 bases, with 11 bases left in between. Germline loops: CDR1 DFQATT, CDR2 SNEGSKA (reference sequence).

This clonotype showed up many times. The chain is built from TRBV15 and TRBJ1-2, with 7 bases fitting TRBD1. V trimming: 0 bases; J trimming: 6 bases; junction bases outside the gene matches: 10. The germline CDR1 and CDR2 sequences are LNHNV and YYDKDF (reference sequence). The CDR3 spans 16 residues. In DNA, the CDR3 is TGTGCCACCAGCAGAGAAGGTTTAGGACAGGTCAATGGCTACACCTTC. It translates to CATSREGLGQVNGYTF.